The clone carrying this T cell receptor beta chain was seen only once. These data are taken from a study of blood T cell repertoires in COVID-19. Trimming cost V 7 bases and J 3 bases; bases outside gene matches: 15. CDR1 and CDR2 from the germline V gene are LNHDA and SQIVND (reference sequence). The length of the CDR3 is 20 residues. Using immunoSEQ multiplex PCR, the repertoire was profiled, and TCRdb retains in-frame clones only, with some absent. The sample comprises about 90,000 clones, about 90% of which are singletons, and about 1.8% rests with the top ten. This receptor was taken from a human donor with active COVID-19. The donor label of this sample is uncertain. The sample taken for sequencing was peripheral blood. The V call is TRBV19, the J call TRBJ2-1; TRBD2 matches 16 bases. CDR3 DNA: TGTGCCAGTACCGATAGTACCGGGACTAGCGGGGGGGGCCTCTACAATGAGCAGTTCTTC. Protein: CASTDSTGTSGGGLYNEQFF.